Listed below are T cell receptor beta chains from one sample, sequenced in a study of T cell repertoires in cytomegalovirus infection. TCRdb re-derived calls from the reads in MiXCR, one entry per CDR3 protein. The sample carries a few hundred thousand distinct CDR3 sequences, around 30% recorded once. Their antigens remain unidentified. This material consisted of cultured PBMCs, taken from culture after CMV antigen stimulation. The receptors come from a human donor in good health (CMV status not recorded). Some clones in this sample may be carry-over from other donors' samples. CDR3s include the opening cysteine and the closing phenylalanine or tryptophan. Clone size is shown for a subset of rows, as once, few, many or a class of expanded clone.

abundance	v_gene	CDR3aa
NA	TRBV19	CASSQRTSGFDNEQFF
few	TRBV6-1	CATRFSSGELFF
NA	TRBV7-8	CASSLYPKTMFETQYF
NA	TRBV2	CASSEMATPRSMYEQYF
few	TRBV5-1	CASSHDEPRAEQFF
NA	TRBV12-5	CASGFPSGQWVLQETQYF
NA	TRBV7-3	CASNEEGRLAGAYNEQFF
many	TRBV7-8	CASSLLQGSGANVLTF
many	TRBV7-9	CASTFRGTLLSKETQYF
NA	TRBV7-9	CASSLKVRILAGVRETQYF
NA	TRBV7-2	CASSHGQGGQPQHF
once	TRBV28	CASERFGNSNQPQHF
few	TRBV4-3	CASSQDAGVGTDTQYF
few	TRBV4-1	CASSQGGSKEDEQFF
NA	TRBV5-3	CASGRQESSYEQYF
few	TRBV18	CASSTGVVRNTEAFF
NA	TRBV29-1	CSVEGAVFGQYF
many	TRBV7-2	CASSLAGGWETQYF
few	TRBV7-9	CASSHRQGLNYGYTF
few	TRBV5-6	CASSLPPAETQYF
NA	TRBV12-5	CASGSRPALSSYNEQFF
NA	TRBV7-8	CASSARVAYGYTF
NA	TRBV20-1	CSASLKGLTQPNTEAFF
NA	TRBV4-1	CASSQDVYQPQHF
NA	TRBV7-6	CASQLNTDTEAFF
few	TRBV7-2	CASSSRQGGVSEQFF
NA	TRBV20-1	CSATDPGIAPQHF
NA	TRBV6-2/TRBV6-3	CASSRRNGIKAFF
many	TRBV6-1	CASRILTDYNEQFF
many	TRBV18	CASSPPATVTDTQYF
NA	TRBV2	CASVTSGRERETQYF
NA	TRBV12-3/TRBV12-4	CASSAGGSGTDTQYF
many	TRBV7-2	CASSLEQGPSYEQYF
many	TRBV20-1	CSATGPRSSGANVLTF
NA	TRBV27	CASSPVLGGNIQYF
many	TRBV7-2	CASSLLSLGRGLEQYF
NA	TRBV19	CASRREAEAFF
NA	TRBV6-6	CASSYSTGDTEAFF
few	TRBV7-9	CASSSSPGTSFSEQYF
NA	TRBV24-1	CATSKGSTDTQYF
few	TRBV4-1	CASSQVFSENTEAFF